The T cell receptor beta chain under discussion was sequenced for a study of T-cell reconstitution after alpha-beta-depleted transplantation in children. The length of the CDR3 is 14 residues. Germline V gives CDR1 SGHRS, CDR2 YFSETQ. V lost 3 bases, J lost 7 bases, and 17 bases lay in between. This sample's TCRbeta library carried unique molecular identifier barcodes. MiXCR, applied by TCRdb to the PCR reads, yields one record per CDR3 protein. The sample carries hundreds of thousands of distinct CDR3 sequences, around 11% recorded once. The sequence was obtained from a human donor who donated a stem cell graft to a child with acute lymphoblastic leukemia. V and J are TRBV5-1 and TRBJ2-7; tentatively, D is TRBD1 or TRBD2 (7 bases each). The sequences come from PBMCs from the stem cell graft donor, collected from the stem cell graft. The CDR3 sequence: CASSSGQQGGEQYF. The DNA for the CDR3 is TGCGCCAGCAGCTCGGGACAGCAGGGAGGGGAGCAGTACTTC.